The next 19 T cell receptor beta chains were all read from a single sample in a study of beta chain features in type 1 diabetes. All of the isolated RNA was reverse transcribed, so expressed TCRB transcripts were sequenced. Method: immunoSEQ multiplex PCR; TCRdb's copy keeps in-frame clones and lacks some. The sample contains under 950,000 clones, around a sixth of which appear only once. Sequencing was performed on naive CD4+ T cells from blood. Receptors were obtained from a woman aged 18-29 years in good health.

This clone was seen more than once but under ten times. The J gene is TRBJ2-5, the V gene TRBV18, with D unclear. Trimming left V 0 bases short and J 2 bases short, with 4 bases between. Germline V CDR1 and CDR2: KGHSH, LQKENI. CDR3 length: 13 amino acids. CDR3 sequence: CASSPPLQETQYF. The DNA of the CDR3 is TGTGCCAGCTCACCACCGTTACAAGAGACCCAGTACTTC.

This clone was seen more than once but under ten times. The J gene is TRBJ1-1, the V gene TRBV19; D remains unclear. Germline V gene lookup returns CDR1 LNHDA and CDR2 SQIVND (reference sequence). V was cut by 4 bases and J by 3 bases, with 15 bases left in between. CDR3 length equals 15 residues. Here the CDR3 DNA reads TGTGCCAGTAGTACGGGCCGCAGTGGAGACACTGAAGCTTTCTTT. Encoded protein: CASSTGRSGDTEAFF.

This rearrangement joins TRBV2 to TRBJ2-7; D uncertain. The CDR3 has 14 amino acids. Deletions cut 0 bases from V and 6 bases from J, with 12 bases between. The germline CDR1 and CDR2 sequences are SNHLY and FYNNEI. Written as DNA, the CDR3 is TGTGCCAGCAGTGAAGCGCGGCTCTGGGGCGAGCAGTACTTC. Translating it yields CASSEARLWGEQYF.

This clone showed up just a few times. CDR3 region: CASSLWTSGEDTQYF. CDR3 in DNA: TGCGCCAGCAGCTTGTGGACTAGCGGGGAAGATACGCAGTATTTT. This rearrangement joins TRBV5-1 to TRBJ2-3, with 12 bases identical to TRBD2. The V and J ends lost 1 base and 5 bases, in that order; junction bases with no gene match: 2. Germline V gene sequence: CDR1 SGHRS, CDR2 YFSETQ. The CDR3 is made up of 15 amino acids.

This chain joins TRBV28 and TRBJ2-1; 7 nucleotides match TRBD2. Losses at the gene ends were 4 bases for V and 2 bases for J; bases not matched to a gene: 5. There are 15 residues in the CDR3. CDR1 is MDHEN and CDR2 is SYDVKM in the germline V gene. CDR3 sequence: CASSSTGTTYNEQFF. For the CDR3, the DNA is TGTGCCAGCAGTTCAACCGGGACTACCTACAATGAGCAGTTCTTC.

The gene calls are TRBV19 and TRBJ1-5; 7 bases align to TRBD1. The germline V gene has CDR1 LNHDA and CDR2 SQIVND (reference sequence). The J segment lost 0 bases and the V segment lost 5 bases, leaving 13 bases of the junction unmatched. The CDR3 length is 18 residues. CDR3 sequence (DNA): TGTGCCAGTAGTCAACAGGGGTTCTCGAGCCTTAGCAATCAGCCCCAGCATTTT. It is translated as CASSQQGFSSLSNQPQHF.

The chain carries TRBV18 and TRBJ2-2; no clear D gene. The CDR3 has 16 residues. The germline CDR1 and CDR2 sequences are KGHSH and LQKENI. Trimming took off 4 bases at V and 0 bases at J, with 12 bases between the two ends. The CDR3, as DNA: TGTGCCAGCTCACTCAATGGACGGCCGAACACCGGGGAGCTGTTTTTT. As protein: CASSLNGRPNTGELFF. Variable domain in full (rest from reference TRBV18 and TRBJ2-2): NAGVMQNPRHLVRRRGQEARLRCSPMKGHSHVYWYRQLPEEGLKFMVYLQKENIIDESGMPKERFSAEFPKEGPSILRIQQVVRGDSAAYFCASSLNGRPNTGELFFGEGSRLTVL.

CDR3: CASSKTGELFF. The CDR3 DNA sequence: TGTGCCAGCAGCAAAACCGGGGAGCTGTTTTTT. The chain has TRBV7-9 and TRBJ2-2; D unresolved. Germline V lookup: CDR1 SEHNR, CDR2 FQNEAQ (reference sequence). CDR3 length: 11 residues. V lost 5 bases and J lost 5, with 3 bases in between.

Only a few counts were recorded for this clone. The V and J genes are TRBV7-9 and TRBJ2-3; 11 nucleotides line up with TRBD2. Trimming cost V 2 bases and J 1 base; bases outside gene matches: 5. CDR1 is SEHNR and CDR2 is FQNEAQ in the germline V gene (reference sequence). The CDR3 spans 17 residues. CDR3 protein: CASSLTSGSRGTDTQYF. As DNA, the CDR3 is TGTGCCAGCAGCTTAACTAGCGGGAGTCGGGGCACAGATACGCAGTATTTT.

This clone was detected a few times. This chain connects TRBV5-6 to TRBJ2-6, with a possible D match to TRBD2 (5 bases). Germline assignment: CDR1 SGHDT and CDR2 YYEEEE. CDR3 length equals 15 residues. V was cut by 0 bases and J by 2 bases, with 6 bases left in between. DNA of the CDR3: TGTGCCAGCAGCTTGGTGCGGGCTGGGGCCAACGTCCTGACTTTC. It translates to CASSLVRAGANVLTF.

This clone was seen more than once but under ten times. The rearrangement joins TRBV7-8 to TRBJ2-7, with 11 bases fitting TRBD2. V lost 5 bases, J lost 4 bases, and 10 bases stayed unmatched. This CDR3 has 16 residues. Germline loops: CDR1 SGHVS, CDR2 FQNEAQ. The CDR3 DNA sequence: TGTGCCAGCAGCGCAGGGACTAGCGGAGGGAAATACGAGCAGTACTTC. It encodes CASSAGTSGGKYEQYF.

The chain is built from TRBV4-3 and TRBJ1-2; 9 positions agree with TRBD1. Germline lookup yields CDR1 LGHNA and CDR2 YSLEER. The CDR3 is 18 residues long. Trimming at V came to 1 base and at J to 2 bases, leaving 11 bases not matched to a gene. CDR3 nucleotides: TGCGCCAGCAGCCAAGTCTACCGACCGGGACAGGGAAACTATGGCTACACCTTC. Its protein is CASSQVYRPGQGNYGYTF.

There are a few counts of this clone. The identical CDR3 is also encoded by other nucleotide sequences in the sample. The gene calls are TRBV19 and TRBJ2-6, with unresolved D. The germline gives CDR1 LNHDA, CDR2 SQIVND (reference sequence). This CDR3 contains 14 residues. The germline V and J ends were trimmed by 11 bases and 1 base, with 12 bases remaining between them. The CDR3 is CASRRASGANVLTF. CDR3 coding DNA: TGTGCCTCCAGACGCGCGTCTGGGGCCAACGTCCTGACTTTC.

This clone came up a few times. V usage is TRBV25-1 and J usage is TRBJ1-1; D call uncertain. In germline, CDR1 is MGHDK, CDR2 SYGVNS. The V and J ends lost 9 bases and 2 bases respectively, with 10 bases between them. The CDR3 runs 12 residues. CDR3 residues: CASTKGNTEAFF. As DNA, the CDR3 is TGTGCCAGTACAAAGGGAAACACTGAAGCTTTCTTT.

This clone was seen a few times. V is TRBV4-3 and J is TRBJ2-2; D is perhaps TRBD2 (5 bases). The CDR3 spans 16 residues. Trimming shortened V by 0 bases and J by 5 bases, and 13 bases separated the two germline ends. Germline V gives CDR1 LGHNA, CDR2 YSLEER. The CDR3 bases are TGCGCCAGCAGCCAAGAGTCACCTAGCAAGACCGGGGAGCTGTTTTTT. Translation: CASSQESPSKTGELFF.

This clone was counted between two and nine times. J is TRBJ2-3 and V is TRBV5-1; D remains unclear. The V gene's germline CDR1 is SGHRS and CDR2 YFSETQ. The germline V and J ends were trimmed by 1 base and 2 bases, with 8 bases remaining between them. CDR3 length equals 14 residues. The CDR3 here is CASSLNRNTDTQYF. The CDR3 DNA sequence: TGCGCCAGCAGCTTGAACCGGAACACAGATACGCAGTATTTT.

The chain has TRBV28 and TRBJ2-1; D is unclear. Trimming stripped 5 bases from V and 14 bases from J, with 25 bases between. The CDR3 consists of 15 residues. Germline V gene sequence: CDR1 MDHEN, CDR2 SYDVKM. The CDR3 region is CASSPPLGEQPLEFF. The DNA of the CDR3 is TGTGCCAGCAGTCCCCCTCTCGGTGAACAGCCCTTGGAGTTCTTC.

This clone was counted only a few times. This sequence joins TRBV5-1 and TRBJ2-2; perhaps D is TRBD1 or TRBD2 (5 bases each). This CDR3 has 15 residues. V dropped 1 base and J dropped 1 base, with 8 bases sitting between them. In germline, CDR1 is SGHRS, CDR2 YFSETQ. In nucleotides, the CDR3 is TGCGCCAGCAGCTTGTCGGGACGGAACACCGGGGAGCTGTTTTTT. It yields the protein CASSLSGRNTGELFF.

This clone was seen a handful of times. The chain combines TRBV4-3 with TRBJ2-2, with TRBD1 matching 8 bases. The trim removed 1 base at V and 5 bases at J, leaving 9 bases unmatched. Germline lookup yields CDR1 LGHNA and CDR2 YSLEER. This CDR3 has 17 residues. Here the CDR3 DNA reads TGCGCCAGCAGCCAAGGACAGGGGACCCGAAGGACCGGGGAGCTGTTTTTT. Its translation: CASSQGQGTRRTGELFF.